Detailed here is one T cell receptor beta chain. The source of the sample is a study of blood T cells in healthy people across ages. Sample-barcoded 5' priming and a J-beta primer mix drove a second PCR of about 6 to 12 cycles. Each cDNA molecule received a tag from a template-switch adaptor that had 12 random nucleotides. Via MiXCR, TCRdb re-called the 5' RACE reads, giving one row per CDR3 protein. The table records 850,000 to 1,100,000 distinct CDR3 sequences, 35% to 45% of them present only once. There are 15 residues in the CDR3. V dropped 3 bases and J dropped 3; count of bases not matched to a gene: 4. Germline assignment: CDR1 SQVTM and CDR2 ANQGSEA.

The gene calls are TRBV29-1 and TRBJ2-3, with 12 bases aligning to TRBD2. The sequence derives from a man aged 18 to 30 in good health. The sequenced sample was blood. The CDR3 DNA follows: TGCAGCGTTGAGGCCCTAGCGGGGGGGACAGATACGCAGTATTTT. The encoded protein is CSVEALAGGTDTQYF.